This T cell receptor (beta chain) was documented in a study of T cell repertoires in cytomegalovirus infection. Overall study: Signatures in public TCR beta sequences pointed to both CMV infection and matching HLA type.

Study-level findings and limits: HLA-C-restricted CMV-specific TCR beta clonotypes were dominant in the ex vivo response.

Each CDR3 protein is one row after TCRdb ran MiXCR on the reads. The sample contains around 330,000 distinct CDR3 sequences, roughly a sixth of which appear only once. CDR3 length equals 20 residues. The germline V gene has CDR1 MGHDK and CDR2 SYGVNS. Losses at the gene ends were 1 base for V and 4 bases for J; bases not matched to a gene: 17. In regard to this clonotype: The antigen is unknown.

This sequence joins TRBV25-1 and TRBJ2-1; 9 bases line up with TRBD2. The material sequenced was PBMCs. The source of this sequence is a human donor in good health (CMV status not recorded). Some clones in this sample may be carry-over from other donors' samples. CDR3 amino acids: CASSELNGRAGGPFYNEQFF. CDR3 bases: TGTGCCAGCAGTGAATTGAATGGGAGAGCGGGGGGCCCCTTTTACAATGAGCAGTTCTTC. The full variable domain, with the rest looked up from reference TRBV25-1 and TRBJ2-1, is EADIYQTPRYLVIGTGKKITLECSQTMGHDKMYWYQQDPGMELHLIHYSYGVNSTEKGDLSSESTVSRIRTEHFPLTLESARPSHTSQYLCASSELNGRAGGPFYNEQFFGPGTRLTVL.